The clone carrying this T cell receptor beta chain appeared once. The table came from immunoSEQ multiplex PCR; TCRdb's copy has only in-frame clones and leaves some out. Here the sample spans just under 65,000 clones, about 81% being singletons. This sample was taken from a study of PD-L1 blockade in urothelial cancer. The V gene's germline CDR1 is SGHDT and CDR2 YYEEEE. The CDR3 has 11 amino acids. V dropped 7 bases and J dropped 6 bases, with 8 bases sitting between them. Time point denoted: pretreatment peripheral blood. This TCR was sampled from a man in his 70s with urothelial cancer. This specimen consisted of PBMCs, obtained around atezolizumab (anti-PD-L1) treatment. The chain joins TRBV5-6 to TRBJ2-1, with D tentatively TRBD2 (6 bases). The CDR3 coding sequence is TGTGCCAGCGACGGGAGCAATGAGCAGTTCTTC. Its protein is CASDGSNEQFF.